Each of the 14 T cell receptor beta chains below was sequenced from the same sample in a study of T-cell memory formation after mild COVID-19. Each CDR3 protein is one row after TCRdb ran MiXCR on the 5' RACE reads. Of about 240,000 distinct CDR3 sequences listed, 7.5% to 10% are singletons. Input material: PBMCs or a T cell subset sorted from them (not recorded which). Receptors were obtained from a man between 18 and 35 years old who had mild COVID-19 (a few samples of this study predate the infection). Cell type and time point are not known.

At least ten counts were recorded for this clonotype. The chain joins TRBV15 to TRBJ1-1, with D unresolved. Germline V gives CDR1 LNHNV, CDR2 YYDKDF (reference sequence). V dropped 5 bases and J dropped 4 bases, with 20 bases sitting between them. This CDR3 is 16 amino acids long. The CDR3 loop reads CATSGPVSSLLTEAFF. The CDR3 coding sequence is TGTGCCACCAGCGGTCCCGTGTCATCCCTGCTCACTGAAGCTTTCTTT.

This chain connects TRBV20-1 to TRBJ2-7; tentatively, D is TRBD2 (5 bases). V lost 3 bases to trimming and J lost 3 bases, with 12 bases between them. Germline-derived CDR1 and CDR2 are DFQATT and SNEGSKA (reference sequence). The CDR3 totals 13 residues. CDR3: CSASSERNYEQYV. As DNA, the CDR3 is TGCAGTGCTAGTTCCGAGCGGAACTACGAGCAGTACGTC.

The V gene is TRBV3-1, the J gene TRBJ2-5, with D possibly being TRBD2 (6 bases). This CDR3 has 13 residues. Germline V gives CDR1 LGHDT, CDR2 YNNKEL (reference sequence). V was trimmed by 5 bases and J by 4 bases, leaving 11 bases between them. The CDR3 region is CASSFHSGETQYF. CDR3 sequence (DNA): TGTGCCAGCAGCTTCCATAGCGGAGAGACCCAGTACTTC.

This clonotype was observed a single time. The chain couples TRBV7-9 to TRBJ1-2; TRBD1 is a possible D gene (5 bases). Germline-derived CDR1 and CDR2 are SEHNR and FQNEAQ (reference sequence). Trimming pared 6 bases from V and 0 bases from J, leaving 14 bases between. This CDR3 contains 15 residues. The CDR3 bases are TGTGCCAGCAGTGGGGCTCAACCCCCTAACTATGGCTACACCTTC. It encodes CASSGAQPPNYGYTF.

This clonotype was counted only a few times. The chain joins TRBV4-2 to TRBJ2-5; D is perhaps TRBD1 (6 bases). Germline CDR1 is LGHNA and CDR2 is YNFKEQ. The V end was cut by 4 bases, the J end by 1 base, with 10 bases between. CDR3 length: 14 amino acids. The CDR3 DNA sequence: TGTGCCAGCAGCCGGCAGGGGATCCAAGAGACCCAGTACTTC. The encoded protein is CASSRQGIQETQYF.

This rearrangement joins TRBV5-1 to TRBJ2-3, with 7 nucleotides matching TRBD2. The CDR3 has 15 amino acids. Germline V gene data show CDR1 as SGHRS and CDR2 as YFSETQ. V trimming: 0 bases; J trimming: 4 bases; junction bases outside the gene matches: 5. This CDR3 is CASSLGLAASDTQYF. As DNA, the CDR3 is TGCGCCAGCAGCTTGGGTCTAGCGGCCTCAGATACGCAGTATTTT.

J is TRBJ1-2 and V is TRBV4-3, with a possible D match to TRBD1 (5 bases). Germline V CDR1 and CDR2: LGHNA, YSLEER. The CDR3 has 15 residues. Trimming took 3 bases from V and 0 from J, leaving 11 bases between them. Here the CDR3 reads CASSQKKQANYGYTF. The CDR3 nucleotides read TGCGCCAGCAGCCAGAAAAAACAGGCTAACTATGGCTACACCTTC.

This clonotype showed up just a few times. The V and J genes are TRBV5-1 and TRBJ2-4; TRBD1 agrees at 9 bases. The CDR3 totals 16 residues. After removal of 0 bases from V and 5 bases from J, the junction contained 6 bases not matched to a gene. Per the germline V gene, CDR1 is SGHRS and CDR2 is YFSETQ. As DNA, the CDR3 is TGCGCCAGCAGCTTGGTCGGGACAGGGTTTCAAAACATTCAGTACTTC. The encoded protein is CASSLVGTGFQNIQYF. The whole variable domain, filled in from reference TRBV5-1 and TRBJ2-4, reads KAGVTQTPRYLIKTRGQQVTLSCSPISGHRSVSWYQQTPGQGLQFLFEYFSETQRNKGNFPGRFSGRQFSNSRSEMNVSTLELGDSALYLCASSLVGTGFQNIQYFGAGTRLSVL.

This clonotype was observed a handful of times. The rearrangement uses TRBV29-1 and TRBJ2-1; TRBD2 matches at 7 bases. The germline gives CDR1 SQVTM, CDR2 ANQGSEA. This CDR3 is built from 13 residues. Trimming took 8 bases from V and 0 from J; bases not matched to a gene: 4. In nucleotides, the CDR3 is TGCAGCTCCAGCGGGGACTCCTACAATGAGCAGTTCTTC. This encodes CSSSGDSYNEQFF.

This clonotype was observed a handful of times. This rearrangement joins TRBV10-3 to TRBJ1-3; D unresolved. Trimming cost V 3 bases and J 2 bases, with 11 bases left between them. The germline V gene encodes CDR1 ENHRY and CDR2 SYGVKD. This CDR3 has 15 amino acids. CDR3 coding DNA: TGTGCCATCAGTGATACCGACATTCCTGGAAACACCATATATTTT. Its translation: CAISDTDIPGNTIYF.

This chain connects TRBV4-3 to TRBJ2-3; possibly TRBD2 for D (6 bases). The CDR3 extends over 13 amino acids. V was clipped by 4 bases and J by 5 bases, with 10 bases between them. CDR1 LGHNA and CDR2 YSLEER come from the germline V gene. CDR3 in DNA: TGCGCCAGCAGCCGTCTTAGCGGAGATACGCAGTATTTT. This translates into CASSRLSGDTQYF.

The V gene is TRBV12-3 or TRBV12-4, the J gene TRBJ1-1, with unresolved D. This CDR3 contains 11 residues. The germline V and J ends were trimmed by 2 bases and 12 bases, with 10 bases remaining between them. DNA for the CDR3: TGTGCCAGCAGTTTAAGCCGAACGCCTTTCTTT. The encoded protein is CASSLSRTPFF.

The chain combines TRBV18 with TRBJ1-5; tentative D call: TRBD1 (6 bases). With 2 bases removed from V and 1 base from J, the gap between germline ends came to 15 bases. In germline, CDR1 is KGHSH, CDR2 LQKENI. CDR3 length: 17 amino acids. The CDR3 DNA is TGTGCCAGCTCACCAGATAAGGGGGGAATCAGCAATCAGCCCCAGCATTTT. It yields the protein CASSPDKGGISNQPQHF.

This clonotype showed up just a few times. The chain uses TRBV12-3 or TRBV12-4 and TRBJ2-3; weak D call: TRBD1 (6 bases). V lost 6 bases and J 6 bases, leaving 13 bases between the germline ends. CDR3 length: 13 amino acids. The CDR3, as DNA: TGTGCCAGCAGCCGGACAGTCCGGGATACGCAGTATTTT. This translates into CASSRTVRDTQYF.